This T cell receptor beta chain is from a study of blood T cell repertoires in COVID-19. The wider study: Acute-phase and convalescent COVID-19 samples originated in the United States, Italy and Spain.

Per germline, CDR1 SGHTA and CDR2 FQGNSA. The ends were cut back, 5 bases at V and 7 bases at J, with 12 bases in the middle. There are 13 residues in the CDR3. Methods used by the authors: How many nucleated cells were present was estimated from reference gene primer amplification. Using immunoSEQ multiplex PCR, the repertoire was profiled, and TCRdb retains in-frame clones only, with some absent. The V and J calls and clone size were taken over from that table, and D and trimming were inferred from the DNA. In the table there are around 330,000 clones, around 90% of which are singletons. Those who participated ranged in age from 18 to 89 years and resided in under 25 US areas. Recovered participants had two consecutive negative NP/OP PCR tests, healthcare professional clearance, or symptom resolution.

The sample was PBMCs or T cells enriched from blood (not recorded which). V and J are TRBV7-2 and TRBJ2-1; maybe TRBD1 (5 bases). The receptor comes from a woman between 18 and 29 years old who had recovered from COVID-19. This chain's CDR3 is CASSRPGRNEQFF. In nucleotides, the CDR3 is TGTGCCAGCAGCAGGCCAGGGCGGAATGAGCAGTTCTTC. Full variable domain (outside the CDR3, taken from reference TRBV7-2 and TRBJ2-1): GAGVSQSPSNKVTEKGKDVELRCDPISGHTALYWYRQSLGQGLEFLIYFQGNSAPDKSGLPSDRFSAERTGGSVSTLTIQRTQQEDSAVYLCASSRPGRNEQFFGPGTRLTVL.